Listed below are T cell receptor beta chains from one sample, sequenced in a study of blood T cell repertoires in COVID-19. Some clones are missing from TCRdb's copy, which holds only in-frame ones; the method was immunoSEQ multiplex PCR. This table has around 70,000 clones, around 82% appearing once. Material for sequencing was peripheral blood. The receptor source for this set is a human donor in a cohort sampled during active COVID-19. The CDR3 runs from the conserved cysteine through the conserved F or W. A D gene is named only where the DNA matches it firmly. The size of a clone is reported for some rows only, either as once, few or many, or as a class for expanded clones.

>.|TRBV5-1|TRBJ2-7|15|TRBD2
CASSPVGGSSYEQYF
TGCGCCAGCAGCCCCGTCGGGGGGAGCTCCTACGAGCAGTACTTC
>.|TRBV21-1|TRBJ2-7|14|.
CASSTRLAGDEQYF
TGTGCCAGCAGCACTCGACTAGCGGGGGACGAGCAGTACTTC
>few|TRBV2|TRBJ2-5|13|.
CASSDGGQETQYF
TGTGCCAGCAGTGACGGGGGACAAGAGACCCAGTACTTC
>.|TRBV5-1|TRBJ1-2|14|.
CASSLIQGTDGYTF
TGCGCCAGCAGCCTAATCCAGGGAACGGATGGCTACACCTTC
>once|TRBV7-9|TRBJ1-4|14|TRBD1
CASSPGQPNEKLFF
TGTGCCAGCAGCCCGGGACAGCCTAATGAAAAACTGTTTTTT
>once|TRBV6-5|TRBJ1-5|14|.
CASKDSSSNQPQHF
TGTGCCAGCAAGGACAGCTCAAGCAATCAGCCCCAGCATTTT
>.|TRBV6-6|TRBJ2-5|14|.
CASIGLAFRETQYF
TGTGCCAGCATCGGGCTAGCGTTTCGGGAGACCCAGTACTTC
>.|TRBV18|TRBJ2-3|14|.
CASSLKTGQDTQYF
TGTGCCAGCTCACTAAAAACAGGCCAAGATACGCAGTATTTT
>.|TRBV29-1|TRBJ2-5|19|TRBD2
CSVEFPYIGLAGRGETQYF
TGCAGCGTTGAATTCCCATACATAGGTCTAGCGGGACGAGGGGAGACCCAGTACTTC
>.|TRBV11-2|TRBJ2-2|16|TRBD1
CASSYGQGHNTGELFF
TGTGCCAGCAGCTACGGACAGGGCCACAACACCGGGGAGCTGTTTTTT
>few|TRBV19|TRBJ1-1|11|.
CASSINGTPRF
TGTGCCAGTAGTATAAATGGGACACCCCGCTTT
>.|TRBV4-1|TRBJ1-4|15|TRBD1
CASSQSTGWREKLFF
TGCGCCAGCAGCCAGTCGACAGGGTGGAGAGAAAAACTGTTTTTT
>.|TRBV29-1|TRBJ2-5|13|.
CSVTREGKETQYF
TGCAGCGTTACGCGAGAGGGAAAAGAGACCCAGTACTTC
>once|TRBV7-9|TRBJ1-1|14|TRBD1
CASSLQGAITEAFF
TGTGCCAGCAGCTTACAGGGGGCGATCACTGAAGCTTTCTTT
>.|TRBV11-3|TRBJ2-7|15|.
CASSVNSLGSYEQYF
TGTGCCAGCAGCGTAAACAGCCTGGGCTCCTACGAGCAGTACTTC
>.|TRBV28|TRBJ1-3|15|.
CASSLDRSSGNTIYF
TGTGCCAGCAGTTTAGACAGGTCCTCTGGAAACACCATATATTTT
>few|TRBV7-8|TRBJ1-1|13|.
CASSLVVNTEAFF
TGTGCCAGCAGCTTAGTCGTGAACACTGAAGCTTTCTTT
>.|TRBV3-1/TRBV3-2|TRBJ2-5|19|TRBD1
CASSDLGTGGLGGQETQYF
TGTGCCAGCAGCGATTTAGGGACAGGGGGGTTAGGGGGTCAAGAGACCCAGTACTTC
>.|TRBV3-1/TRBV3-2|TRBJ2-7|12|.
CASSQAGVEQYF
TGTGCCAGCAGCCAAGCAGGGGTCGAGCAGTACTTC
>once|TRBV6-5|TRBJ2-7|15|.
CASSYRGLSSYEQYF
TGTGCCAGCAGTTACAGGGGCTTGAGCTCCTACGAGCAGTACTTC
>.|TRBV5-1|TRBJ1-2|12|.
CASSLEDYGYTF
TGCGCCAGCAGCCTTGAGGATTATGGCTACACCTTC
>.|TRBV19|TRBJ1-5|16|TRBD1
CASREQGPYSNQPQHF
TGTGCCAGTAGGGAACAGGGGCCTTATAGCAATCAGCCCCAGCATTTT
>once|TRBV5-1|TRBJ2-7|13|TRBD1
CASSFRQGYEQYF
TGCGCCAGCAGCTTTCGACAGGGCTACGAGCAGTACTTC
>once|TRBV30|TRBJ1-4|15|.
CAWSPLGGFDEKLFF
TGTGCCTGGAGTCCCCTGGGGGGATTTGACGAAAAACTGTTTTTT
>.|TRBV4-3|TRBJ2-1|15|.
CASSQEEQAYNEQFF
TGCGCCAGCAGCCAAGAGGAACAGGCCTACAATGAGCAGTTCTTC
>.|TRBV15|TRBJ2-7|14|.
CATSRDRGPYEQYF
TGTGCCACCAGCAGAGATCGAGGCCCCTACGAGCAGTACTTC
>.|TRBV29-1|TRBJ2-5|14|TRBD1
CSGGTGGPSGTQYF
TGCAGCGGTGGGACAGGGGGCCCTTCGGGGACCCAGTACTTC
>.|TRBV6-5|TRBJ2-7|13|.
CASSLTGNHEQYF
TGTGCCAGCAGCCTTACAGGGAACCACGAGCAGTACTTC
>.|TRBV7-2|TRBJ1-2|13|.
CASSPGGDYGYTF
TGTGCCAGCAGCCCGGGGGGGGACTATGGCTACACCTTC
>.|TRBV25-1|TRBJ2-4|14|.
CASSDSGAKNIQYF
TGTGCCAGCAGTGATTCAGGGGCCAAAAACATTCAGTACTTC
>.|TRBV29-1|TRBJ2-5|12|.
CSVEWAEETQYF
TGCAGCGTTGAATGGGCAGAAGAGACCCAGTACTTC